What follows are 14 T cell receptor beta chains derived from one specimen sequenced in a study of shared clonotypes between healthy human individuals (dated by TCRdb to between 2020 and 2021). Library preparation employed the immunoSEQ multiplex PCR assay. TCRdb took this table from immuneACCESS and kept in-frame rearrangements with V and J called. Such tables lack part of the clones; where checked against another copy, unresolved V genes explain under half of the gap, and the rest is unexplained. The sample has roughly 1,500,000 clones on record, about 98% of them singletons. The top ten hold roughly 0.45% of the sample. Material for sequencing was naive CD4+ T cells sorted from blood. According to the study, the label for this sample's cell subset or site signals: CD45RA+ positively selected. The receptor source for this set is a man aged 25 to 40 in good health.

The chain links TRBV27 to TRBJ2-1; tentatively, D is TRBD2 (5 bases). The length of the CDR3 is 17 residues. Trimming removed 2 bases from V and 7 bases from J, with 21 bases in between. Germline assignment: CDR1 MNHEY and CDR2 SMNVEV (reference sequence). CDR3 DNA sequence: TGTGCCAGCAGTTTACCCGCGGGCGGACGGGCACTTAATGAGCAGTTCTTC. It yields the protein CASSLPAGGRALNEQFF.

Turning to this clone: Within the sample, other DNA sequences also encode this same CDR3. This chain connects TRBV5-1 to TRBJ2-1; 9 bases map to TRBD2. This CDR3 is built from 15 residues. Germline loops: CDR1 SGHRS, CDR2 YFSETQ. Unmatched junction bases numbered 2, after V lost 3 bases and J lost 1 base. The DNA of the CDR3 is TGCGCCAGCAGCTCGACTAGCGGTTCCTACAATGAGCAGTTCTTC. Translating gives CASSSTSGSYNEQFF.

The chain combines TRBV5-6 with TRBJ1-5; D is uncertain. CDR1 is SGHDT, CDR2 YYEEEE, per germline. The CDR3 runs 13 residues. V was pared by 5 bases and J by 7 bases, with 13 bases between. The chain's CDR3 is CASSVGLTQPQHF. The CDR3 nucleotides read TGTGCCAGCAGTGTCGGGTTGACACAGCCCCAGCATTTT.

The chain couples TRBV7-3 to TRBJ2-1; the match to TRBD2 covers 9 bases. The CDR3 length is 15 residues. The germline V gene encodes CDR1 SGHTA and CDR2 FQGTGA. Trimming removed 5 bases from V and 6 bases from J; junction bases left unmatched: 8. Here the CDR3 reads CASSQGASGTNEQFF. In DNA, the CDR3 is TGTGCCAGCAGCCAAGGCGCTAGCGGGACCAATGAGCAGTTCTTC. Variable domain in full (rest from reference TRBV7-3 and TRBJ2-1): GAGVSQTPSNKVTEKGKYVELRCDPISGHTALYWYRQSLGQGPEFLIYFQGTGAADDSGLPNDRFFAVRPEGSVSTLKIQRTERGDSAVYLCASSQGASGTNEQFFGPGTRLTVL.

The J gene is TRBJ2-1, the V gene TRBV9; TRBD1 aligns across 8 bases. Germline assignment: CDR1 SGDLS and CDR2 YYNGEE. The trim removed 0 bases at V and 2 bases at J, leaving 10 bases unmatched. This CDR3 comprises 18 residues. In DNA, the CDR3 is TGTGCCAGCAGCGTAGACCCCGTGACAGGGGTAGCCTACAATGAGCAGTTCTTC. This sequence encodes CASSVDPVTGVAYNEQFF.

The chain carries TRBV5-1 and TRBJ2-1, with D possibly TRBD2 on 7 matching bases. Per germline, CDR1 SGHRS and CDR2 YFSETQ. V was clipped by 4 bases and J by 7 bases, with 21 bases between them. This CDR3 is 16 amino acids long. CDR3 region: CASSRGGLRERNEQFF. The CDR3 DNA is TGCGCCAGCAGCAGAGGGGGTTTGCGGGAGCGGAATGAGCAGTTCTTC.

The genes are TRBV27 and TRBJ2-5, with no clear D. V lost 3 bases and J lost 5, with 7 bases in between. The CDR3 covers 12 residues. Per germline, CDR1 MNHEY and CDR2 SMNVEV (reference sequence). The CDR3 coding sequence is TGTGCCAGCAGTTTTCATCATGAGACCCAGTACTTC. Its protein product is CASSFHHETQYF.

The CDR3 coding sequence is TGTGCCAGCAGTCCGGGCCATTGGGGGACTGAAGCTTTCTTT. As protein: CASSPGHWGTEAFF. The chain combines TRBV28 with TRBJ1-1, with a possible D match to TRBD1 (5 bases). Deletions cut 5 bases from V and 5 bases from J, with 15 bases between. CDR3 size: 14 residues. Germline CDR1 MDHEN, CDR2 SYDVKM.

The chain couples TRBV28 to TRBJ1-5; TRBD1 agrees at 9 bases. CDR3 length equals 18 residues. V shed 6 bases and J 0 bases; nucleotides not matched to a gene: 12. CDR1 is MDHEN, CDR2 SYDVKM, per germline. CDR3 region: CASSNPGQGSFSNQPQHF. CDR3 nucleotide sequence: TGTGCCAGCAGCAACCCGGGACAGGGCTCCTTTAGCAATCAGCCCCAGCATTTT.

The chain combines TRBV5-6 with TRBJ2-5; possibly TRBD1 or TRBD2 for D (5 bases each). This CDR3 contains 16 residues. Germline-derived CDR1 and CDR2 are SGHDT and YYEEEE. The ends were cut back, 0 bases at V and 5 bases at J, with 17 bases in the middle. The CDR3 DNA sequence: TGTGCCAGCAGCTTGGCCTCACAGGAGGTTCTGGAGACCCAGTACTTC. This translates into CASSLASQEVLETQYF.

The V gene is TRBV7-9, the J gene TRBJ1-5, with a tentative D call TRBD1 (5 bases). Germline CDR1 SEHNR, CDR2 FQNEAQ (reference sequence). The CDR3 extends over 13 amino acids. V lost 5 bases to trimming and J lost 10 bases, with 15 bases between them. The chain's CDR3 is CASSPAPRGPQHF. The CDR3 DNA follows: TGTGCCAGCAGCCCAGCTCCCCGGGGCCCCCAGCATTTT. Full variable domain (remainder filled in from reference TRBV7-9 and TRBJ1-5): DTGVSQNPRHKITKRGQNVTFRCDPISEHNRLYWYRQTLGQGPEFLTYFQNEAQLEKSRLLSDRFSAERPKGSFSTLEIQRTEQGDSAMYLCASSPAPRGPQHFGDGTRLSIL.

The rearrangement uses TRBV4-3 and TRBJ1-5; the D is unclear. This CDR3 has 18 amino acids. The germline V and J ends were trimmed by 0 bases and 0 bases, with 15 bases remaining between them. The germline V gene encodes CDR1 LGHNA and CDR2 YSLEER. This CDR3 reads CASSQDLIPGYSNQPQHF. The CDR3 region has the DNA TGCGCCAGCAGCCAAGATTTGATCCCAGGTTATAGCAATCAGCCCCAGCATTTT.

The chain uses TRBV5-1 and TRBJ2-1; tentatively, D is TRBD1 or TRBD2 (5 bases each). The CDR3 sequence is 16 residues long. Trimming took off 5 bases at V and 9 bases at J, with 24 bases between the two ends. Germline V CDR1 and CDR2: SGHRS, YFSETQ. The CDR3 region is CASRGTNRITSGEQFF. In DNA, the CDR3 is TGCGCCAGCAGGGGGACCAACAGGATAACAAGTGGTGAGCAGTTCTTC.

The V and J genes are TRBV7-2 and TRBJ1-2; perhaps TRBD1 as D (5 bases). Germline loops: CDR1 SGHTA, CDR2 FQGNSA. The CDR3 runs 13 residues. V was clipped by 4 bases and J by 8 bases, with 14 bases between them. In DNA form, the CDR3 reads TGTGCCAGCAGCTCACTGTTAGGGGACGGCTACACCTTC. This gives the protein CASSSLLGDGYTF.